This TCR beta chain emerged from a study of blood T cell repertoires in COVID-19. The V gene end was trimmed by 0 bases and the J gene end by 2 bases; junction bases not matched to a gene: 12. CDR3 length: 18 amino acids. The germline V gene encodes CDR1 SGHNT and CDR2 YYREEE (reference sequence). This clone was picked up one time. Here immunoSEQ multiplex PCR was the method, and the copy in TCRdb shows in-frame clones only, minus some. The profile shows about 61,000 clones, 87% of them singletons. The source is a man aged 55 to 69 with acute or convalescent COVID-19. The chain joins TRBV5-4 to TRBJ1-2; 8 positions agree with TRBD1. The source material was peripheral blood. This CDR3 is CASSLAGQGARGNYGYTF. For the CDR3, the DNA is TGTGCCAGCAGCTTGGCCGGGCAGGGGGCTCGGGGAAACTATGGCTACACCTTC.